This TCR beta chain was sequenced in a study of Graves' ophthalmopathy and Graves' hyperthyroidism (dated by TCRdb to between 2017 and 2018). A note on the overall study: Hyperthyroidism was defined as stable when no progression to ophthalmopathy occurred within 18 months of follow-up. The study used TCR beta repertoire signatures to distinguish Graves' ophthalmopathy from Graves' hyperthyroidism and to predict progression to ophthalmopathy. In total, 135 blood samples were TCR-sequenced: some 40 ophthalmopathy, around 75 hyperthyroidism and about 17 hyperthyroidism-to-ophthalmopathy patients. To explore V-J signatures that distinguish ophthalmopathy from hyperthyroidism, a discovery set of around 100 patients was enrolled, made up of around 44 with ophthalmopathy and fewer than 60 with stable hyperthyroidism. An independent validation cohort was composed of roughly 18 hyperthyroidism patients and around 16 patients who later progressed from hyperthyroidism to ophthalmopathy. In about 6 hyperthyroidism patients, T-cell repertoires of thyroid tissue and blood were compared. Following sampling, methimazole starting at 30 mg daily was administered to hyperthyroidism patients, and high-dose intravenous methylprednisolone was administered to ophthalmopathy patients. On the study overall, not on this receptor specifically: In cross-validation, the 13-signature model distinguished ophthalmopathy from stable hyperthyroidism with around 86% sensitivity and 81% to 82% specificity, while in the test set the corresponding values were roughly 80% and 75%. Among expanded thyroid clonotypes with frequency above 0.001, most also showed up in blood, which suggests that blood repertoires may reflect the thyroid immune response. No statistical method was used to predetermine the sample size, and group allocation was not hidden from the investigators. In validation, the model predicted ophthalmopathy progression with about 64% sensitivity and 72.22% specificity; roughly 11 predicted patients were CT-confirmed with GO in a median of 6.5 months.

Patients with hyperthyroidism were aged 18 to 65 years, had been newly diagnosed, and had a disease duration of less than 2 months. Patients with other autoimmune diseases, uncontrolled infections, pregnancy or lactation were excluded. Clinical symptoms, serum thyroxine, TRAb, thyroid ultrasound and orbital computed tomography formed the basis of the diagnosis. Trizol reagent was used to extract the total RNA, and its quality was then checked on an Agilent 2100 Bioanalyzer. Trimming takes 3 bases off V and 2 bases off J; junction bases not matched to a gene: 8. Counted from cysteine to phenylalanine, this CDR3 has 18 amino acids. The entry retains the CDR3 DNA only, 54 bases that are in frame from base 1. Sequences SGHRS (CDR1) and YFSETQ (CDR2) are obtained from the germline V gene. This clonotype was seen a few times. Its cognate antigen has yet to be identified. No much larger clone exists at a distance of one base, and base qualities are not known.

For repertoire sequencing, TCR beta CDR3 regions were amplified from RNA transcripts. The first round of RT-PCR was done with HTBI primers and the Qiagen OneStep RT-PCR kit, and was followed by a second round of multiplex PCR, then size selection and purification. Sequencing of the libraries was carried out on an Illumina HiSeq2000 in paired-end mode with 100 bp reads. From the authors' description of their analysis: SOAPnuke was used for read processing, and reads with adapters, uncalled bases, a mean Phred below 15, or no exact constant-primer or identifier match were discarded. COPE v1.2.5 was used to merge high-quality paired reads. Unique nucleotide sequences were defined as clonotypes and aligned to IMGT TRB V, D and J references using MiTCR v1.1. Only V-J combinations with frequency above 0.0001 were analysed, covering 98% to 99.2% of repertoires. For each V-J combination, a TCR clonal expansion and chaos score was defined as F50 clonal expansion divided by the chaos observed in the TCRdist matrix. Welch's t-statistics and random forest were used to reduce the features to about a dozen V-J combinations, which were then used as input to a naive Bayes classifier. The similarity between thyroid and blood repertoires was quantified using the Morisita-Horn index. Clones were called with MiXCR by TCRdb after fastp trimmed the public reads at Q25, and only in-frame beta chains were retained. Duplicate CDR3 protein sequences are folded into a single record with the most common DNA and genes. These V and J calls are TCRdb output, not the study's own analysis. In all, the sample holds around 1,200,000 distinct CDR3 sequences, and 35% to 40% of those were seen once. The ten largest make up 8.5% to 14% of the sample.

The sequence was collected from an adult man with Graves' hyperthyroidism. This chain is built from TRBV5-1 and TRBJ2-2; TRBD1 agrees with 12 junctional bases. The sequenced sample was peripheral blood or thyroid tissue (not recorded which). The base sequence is TGCGCCAGCAGCTCAACCGGGACAGGGGGCCCCAACACCGGGGAGCTGTTTTTT. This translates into CASSSTGTGGPNTGELFF.